A single sample gave rise to the 2 T cell receptor beta chains below, sequenced in a study of blood T cell repertoires in COVID-19. Profiling relied on immunoSEQ multiplex PCR, and the TCRdb table lists in-frame clones only, not all of them. The repertoire holds approximately 69,000 clones, with roughly four fifths as singletons. Sequencing input: peripheral blood. Source of these receptors: an older woman with acute or convalescent COVID-19.

The chain couples TRBV5-1 to TRBJ2-6; 10 bases map to TRBD1. Germline values: CDR1 SGHRS, CDR2 YFSETQ. The CDR3 is 20 residues long. Unmatched junction bases numbered 15, after V lost 3 bases and J lost 3 bases. CDR3 sequence: CASSSVLPGQGFYGANVLTF. The CDR3 DNA reads as TGCGCCAGCAGCTCAGTTCTTCCGGGACAGGGGTTTTATGGGGCCAACGTCCTGACTTTC.

This clone has a single count. J is TRBJ1-3 and V is TRBV5-1, with no clear D. Trimming cost V 0 bases and J 4 bases, with 14 bases left between them. The CDR3 length is 16 residues. Germline V gene data show CDR1 as SGHRS and CDR2 as YFSETQ. The CDR3 here is CASSLGTGSRGNTIYF. DNA for the CDR3: TGCGCCAGCAGCTTGGGGACGGGGTCTCGAGGAAACACCATATATTTT.